This passage covers 4 T cell receptor beta chains from one sample sequenced in a study of blood T cell repertoires in COVID-19. Libraries were prepared by immunoSEQ multiplex PCR; TCRdb keeps only in-frame clonotypes and omits some of them. The table has a few hundred thousand clones, about 90% seen once; the top ten hold 1.2%. The material sequenced was PBMCs or T cells enriched from blood (not recorded which). The receptors were sampled from a man aged 30-40 years who had recovered from COVID-19.

The CDR3 sequence is CASSYGPYEQYF. The CDR3 nucleotides are TGTGCCAGCAGTTACGGGCCCTACGAGCAGTACTTC. The chain is built from TRBV6-2 or TRBV6-3 and TRBJ2-7, with D unresolved. Trimming left V 2 bases short and J 2 bases short, with 4 bases between. Germline V gives CDR1 MNHEY, CDR2 SVGEGT. The CDR3 extends over 12 amino acids.

This clone appeared a few times. This rearrangement joins TRBV7-6 to TRBJ1-2, with TRBD1 as a possible D gene (5 bases). The CDR3 consists of 16 residues. Per the germline V gene, CDR1 is SGHVS and CDR2 is FNYEAQ. Trimming took 5 bases from V and 5 from J, leaving 21 bases between them. CDR3 nucleotide sequence: TGTGCCAGCAGCCCCCGCTTTGTCAGGGTTGGATATGGCTACACCTTC. Encoded protein: CASSPRFVRVGYGYTF.

The rearrangement links TRBV2 to TRBJ2-1, with 8 bases fitting TRBD2. The CDR3 sequence is 14 residues long. From germline, CDR1 is SNHLY and CDR2 FYNNEI. V dropped 8 bases and J dropped 2; count of bases not matched to a gene: 5. The CDR3 DNA is TGTGCCAGCTCCACTAGCGGAGCCTACAATGAGCAGTTCTTC. Encoded protein: CASSTSGAYNEQFF.

The chain has TRBV5-8 and TRBJ2-5; 9 bases map to TRBD2. V lost 4 bases and J lost 3; bases outside the gene matches: 4. The CDR3 contains 14 residues. CDR1 and CDR2 (germline): SGHTS, YDEGEE. The DNA for the CDR3 is TGTGCCAGCAGCGCTAGCGGGATGAAAGAGACCCAGTACTTC. Protein: CASSASGMKETQYF.